The next 23 T cell receptor beta chains were all read from a single sample in a study of blood T cell repertoires in COVID-19. Profiled with immunoSEQ multiplex PCR; TCRdb holds only in-frame clones, not every one. Here the sample spans about 400,000 clones, more than 85% being singletons. Sequencing used PBMCs or T cells enriched from blood (not recorded which). All receptors derive from a woman aged 25 to 39 who had recovered from COVID-19.

V usage is TRBV18 and J usage is TRBJ1-1, with 7 positions matching TRBD1. The germline V gene encodes CDR1 KGHSH and CDR2 LQKENI. CDR3 length: 14 amino acids. The ends lost 2 bases at V and 3 bases at J; junction bases unmatched: 3. CDR3 loop: CASSPGTADTEAFF. For the CDR3, the DNA is TGTGCCAGCTCACCAGGGACAGCGGACACTGAAGCTTTCTTT. Full variable domain (remainder filled in from reference TRBV18 and TRBJ1-1): NAGVMQNPRHLVRRRGQEARLRCSPMKGHSHVYWYRQLPEEGLKFMVYLQKENIIDESGMPKERFSAEFPKEGPSILRIQQVVRGDSAAYFCASSPGTADTEAFFGQGTRLTVV.

This rearrangement joins TRBV4-2 to TRBJ2-7; perhaps TRBD1 as D (6 bases). In germline, CDR1 is LGHNA, CDR2 YNFKEQ. The CDR3 extends over 14 amino acids. V lost 2 bases to trimming and J lost 2 bases, with 10 bases between them. The CDR3 nucleotides are TGTGCCAGCAGCCAAAAAGGGGGTGCCTACGAGCAGTACTTC. Its protein product is CASSQKGGAYEQYF.

This sequence joins TRBV7-6 and TRBJ1-1; D unresolved. CDR3 size: 14 residues. Looked up from germline, CDR1 is SGHVS and CDR2 is FNYEAQ. Trimming cost V 5 bases and J 1 base, with 11 bases left between them. CDR3 sequence (DNA): TGTGCCAGCAGCCACGACAAAGGGAACACTGAAGCTTTCTTT. Its translation is CASSHDKGNTEAFF.

This chain joins TRBV4-1 and TRBJ1-2, with 11 bases identical to TRBD1. CDR1 is MGHRA, CDR2 YSYEKL, per germline. This CDR3 region has 14 residues. V was pared by 1 base and J by 7 bases, with 2 bases of the junction left unmatched. CDR3 amino acids: CASSQVGTGGGYTF. In DNA, the CDR3 is TGCGCCAGCAGCCAAGTGGGGACAGGGGGTGGCTACACCTTC.

The CDR3 sequence: CASSVGGAQQETQYF. DNA of the CDR3: TGTGCCAGCAGCGTAGGCGGGGCCCAACAAGAGACCCAGTACTTC. The chain uses TRBV9 and TRBJ2-5; a possible D gene is TRBD2 (6 bases). CDR3 length: 15 amino acids. V dropped 0 bases and J dropped 2 bases, with 11 bases sitting between them. Germline V gives CDR1 SGDLS, CDR2 YYNGEE.

The chain recombines TRBV29-1 with TRBJ1-3; no firm D call. CDR1 is SQVTM, CDR2 ANQGSEA, per germline. The V gene lost 7 bases and the J gene lost 0 bases, with 13 bases spanning the gap. There are 14 residues in the CDR3. CDR3 protein: CSGAGSSSGNTIYF. The CDR3 DNA follows: TGCAGCGGTGCAGGCAGCAGCTCTGGAAACACCATATATTTT.

The V call is TRBV5-6, the J call TRBJ1-2; D uncertain. CDR1 is SGHDT, CDR2 YYEEEE, per germline. This CDR3 region has 15 residues. V was trimmed by 1 base and J by 4 bases, leaving 14 bases between them. CDR3 sequence (DNA): TGTGCCAGCAGCTTGACCATGTTGACAAGCTATGGCTACACCTTC. Protein: CASSLTMLTSYGYTF.

The genes are TRBV7-2 and TRBJ2-7; TRBD2 aligns across 13 bases. Germline trimming cut 3 bases from V and 4 bases from J; bases unmatched to any gene: 6. The CDR3 has 16 amino acids. Germline V gene lookup returns CDR1 SGHTA and CDR2 FQGNSA. CDR3 bases: TGTGCCAGCAGCTTTACTAGCGGGGGGGCCGGGTACGAGCAGTACTTC. Protein: CASSFTSGGAGYEQYF.

This sequence joins TRBV5-1 and TRBJ1-6; maybe TRBD1 (5 bases). This CDR3 has 15 amino acids. CDR1 is SGHRS, CDR2 YFSETQ, per germline. V lost 0 bases and J 8 bases, leaving 12 bases between the germline ends. The CDR3: CASSLVSGTDSPLHF. CDR3 DNA sequence: TGCGCCAGCAGCTTGGTATCAGGGACTGATTCACCCCTCCACTTT.

The V call is TRBV4-2, the J call TRBJ1-1, with TRBD1 matching 9 bases. The CDR3 totals 15 residues. V dropped 2 bases and J dropped 3; count of bases not matched to a gene: 4. Germline V gene sequence: CDR1 LGHNA, CDR2 YNFKEQ. The CDR3, as DNA: TGTGCCAGCAGCCAAAATGACAGGGGGGACACTGAAGCTTTCTTT. This translates into CASSQNDRGDTEAFF.

The chain recombines TRBV28 with TRBJ2-3; a possible D gene is TRBD1 (5 bases). The CDR3 consists of 14 residues. The germline V gene encodes CDR1 MDHEN and CDR2 SYDVKM. Trimming pared 2 bases from V and 3 bases from J, leaving 9 bases between. The CDR3 nucleotides read TGTGCCAGCAGTTTACCCGCAGGGACAGATACGCAGTATTTT. Its protein is CASSLPAGTDTQYF.

The chain employs TRBV5-1 and TRBJ2-2, with 8 bases fitting TRBD2. The CDR3 length is 17 residues. Germline CDR1 SGHRS, CDR2 YFSETQ. The V segment lost 5 bases and the J segment 3 bases; nucleotides outside the gene matches: 12. CDR3: CASSWGDPGRDTGELFF. The CDR3 DNA reads TGCGCCAGCAGTTGGGGGGATCCCGGGAGGGACACCGGGGAGCTGTTTTTT.

This clone was found a few times. The gene calls are TRBV6-4 and TRBJ2-1, with 10 bases aligning to TRBD1. This CDR3 region has 17 residues. CDR1 is MRHNA and CDR2 is SNTAGT in the germline V gene. The V segment lost 2 bases and the J segment 2 bases; nucleotides outside the gene matches: 6. The CDR3 is CASSDRAGQGPYNEQFF. The CDR3 DNA reads TGTGCCAGCAGTGACAGGGCGGGACAGGGGCCCTACAATGAGCAGTTCTTC.

The chain combines TRBV7-9 with TRBJ2-7; D remains unclear. Trimming took off 3 bases at V and 3 bases at J, with 12 bases between the two ends. The CDR3 is made up of 14 amino acids. Germline CDR1 and CDR2: SEHNR and FQNEAQ (reference sequence). CDR3 nucleotides: TGTGCCAGCAGCTTCGGTCAGGCCAACTACGAGCAGTACTTC. Its protein product is CASSFGQANYEQYF.

The CDR3 DNA is TGTGCCAGCAGGCCTGACAGGGCGAGCACAGATACGCAGTATTTT. Its protein product is CASRPDRASTDTQYF. The rearrangement links TRBV6-5 to TRBJ2-3; 7 positions match TRBD1. With V trimmed by 6 bases and J by 0 bases, 6 bases remained unmatched. The germline CDR1 and CDR2 sequences are MNHEY and SVGAGI. CDR3 size: 15 residues.

J is TRBJ2-7 and V is TRBV7-2; 8 bases align to TRBD1. V lost 5 bases and J lost 5; bases outside the gene matches: 11. Per germline, CDR1 SGHTA and CDR2 FQGNSA. CDR3 length: 15 residues. The CDR3 here is CASSLQGAMIHEQYF. CDR3 nucleotides: TGTGCCAGCAGCCTCCAGGGGGCGATGATCCACGAGCAGTACTTC.

J is TRBJ1-1 and V is TRBV2, with 7 nucleotides matching TRBD1. V gave up 7 bases and J gave up 4 bases; unmatched junction bases: 9. The germline CDR1 and CDR2 sequences are SNHLY and FYNNEI. This CDR3 is 14 amino acids long. The CDR3, as DNA: TGTGCCAGCACCCCGGGTAGGGGGCCCACTGAAGCTTTCTTT. Amino acid sequence: CASTPGRGPTEAFF. Drawing the rest from reference TRBV2 and TRBJ1-1, the complete variable domain is EPEVTQTPSHQVTQMGQEVILRCVPISNHLYFYWYRQILGQKVEFLVSFYNNEISEKSEIFDDQFSVERPDGSNFTLKIRSTKLEDSAMYFCASTPGRGPTEAFFGQGTRLTVV.

This clone came up once. As DNA, the CDR3 is TGTGCCAGCAGCATGTACTTGGGCGGGGGGAACACTGAAGCTTTCTTT. Translation: CASSMYLGGGNTEAFF. This chain uses TRBV5-8 with TRBJ1-1; a weak D match, TRBD1 (5 bases). This CDR3 spans 16 amino acids. CDR1 and CDR2 (germline): SGHTS, YDEGEE. V lost 4 bases and J 1 base, leaving 17 bases between the germline ends.

The chain couples TRBV2 to TRBJ1-5; D perhaps matches TRBD1 (6 bases). Trimming shortened V by 11 bases and J by 0 bases, and 26 bases separated the two germline ends. CDR3 size: 18 residues. Germline V gene lookup returns CDR1 SNHLY and CDR2 FYNNEI. CDR3 sequence reads: CARRGGEEDLGSNQPQHF. The DNA of the CDR3 is TGTGCCCGAAGGGGGGGGGAGGAGGATTTGGGTAGCAATCAGCCCCAGCATTTT.

As DNA, the CDR3 is TGTGCCAGCAGCCAAGAACCAGGGGGGCTTGGGGAGCTGTTTTTT. It encodes CASSQEPGGLGELFF. This rearrangement joins TRBV3-1 (or the pseudogene TRBV3-2) to TRBJ2-2; a weak D match, TRBD1 (7 bases). Trimming stripped 0 bases from V and 8 bases from J, with 13 bases between. The length of the CDR3 is 15 residues. The germline V gene has CDR1 LGHDT and CDR2 YNNKEL (reference sequence).

The V and J genes are TRBV19 and TRBJ2-7; 8 nucleotides align to TRBD1. Germline CDR1 and CDR2: LNHDA and SQIVND (reference sequence). V gave up 4 bases and J gave up 5 bases; unmatched junction bases: 4. The CDR3 is made up of 13 amino acids. The CDR3 loop is CASSRQGLNEQYF. DNA of the CDR3: TGTGCCAGTAGTAGACAGGGGTTAAACGAGCAGTACTTC.

The rearrangement links TRBV9 to TRBJ2-7; TRBD2 aligns across 9 bases. The CDR3 sequence is 15 residues long. The junction had 6 bases not matched to a gene; V was cut back by 4 bases and J by 1 base. Germline lookup yields CDR1 SGDLS and CDR2 YYNGEE. CDR3 loop: CASSLHSGSSYEQYF. The CDR3 bases are TGTGCCAGCAGCCTCCATAGCGGGAGTTCCTACGAGCAGTACTTC.

V gene TRBV5-8 combines with J gene TRBJ2-3; 15 positions match TRBD2. Germline CDR1 SGHTS, CDR2 YDEGEE. CDR3 length: 17 residues. V dropped 2 bases and J dropped 4; count of bases not matched to a gene: 5. CDR3 in amino acids: CASSLGLAGGRADTQYF. CDR3 coding DNA: TGTGCCAGCAGCTTAGGACTAGCGGGAGGGCGAGCAGATACGCAGTATTTT.